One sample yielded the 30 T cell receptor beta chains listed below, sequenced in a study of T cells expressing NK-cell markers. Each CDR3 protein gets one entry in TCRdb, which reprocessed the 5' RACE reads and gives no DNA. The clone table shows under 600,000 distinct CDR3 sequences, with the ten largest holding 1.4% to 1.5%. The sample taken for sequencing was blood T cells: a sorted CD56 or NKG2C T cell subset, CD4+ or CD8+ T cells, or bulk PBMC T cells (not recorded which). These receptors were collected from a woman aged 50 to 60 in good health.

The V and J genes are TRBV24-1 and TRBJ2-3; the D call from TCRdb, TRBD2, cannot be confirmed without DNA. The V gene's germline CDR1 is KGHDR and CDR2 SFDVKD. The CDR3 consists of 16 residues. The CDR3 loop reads CATSDPLAGGIYTQYF.

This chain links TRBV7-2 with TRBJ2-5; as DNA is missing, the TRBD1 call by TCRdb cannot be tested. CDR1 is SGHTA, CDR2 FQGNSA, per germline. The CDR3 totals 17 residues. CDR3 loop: CASSLGPSGTRSETQYF.

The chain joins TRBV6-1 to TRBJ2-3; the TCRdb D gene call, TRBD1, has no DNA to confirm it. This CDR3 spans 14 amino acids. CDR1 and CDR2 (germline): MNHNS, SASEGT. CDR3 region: CASIRNPPLGSQYF.

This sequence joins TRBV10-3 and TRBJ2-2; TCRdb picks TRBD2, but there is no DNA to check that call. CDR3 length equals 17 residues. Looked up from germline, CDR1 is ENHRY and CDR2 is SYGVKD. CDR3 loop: CAISGLAGGANTGELFF.

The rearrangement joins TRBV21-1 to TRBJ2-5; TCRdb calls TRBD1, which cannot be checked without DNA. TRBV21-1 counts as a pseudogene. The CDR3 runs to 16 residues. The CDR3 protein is CASSKGDWTDKETQYF.

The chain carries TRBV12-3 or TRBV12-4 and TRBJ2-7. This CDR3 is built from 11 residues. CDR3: CASGDYYEQYF.

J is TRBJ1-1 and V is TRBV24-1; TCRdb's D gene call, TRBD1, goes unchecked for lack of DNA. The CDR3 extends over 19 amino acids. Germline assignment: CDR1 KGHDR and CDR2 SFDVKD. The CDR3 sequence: CATSDLVRGARTSNTEAFF.

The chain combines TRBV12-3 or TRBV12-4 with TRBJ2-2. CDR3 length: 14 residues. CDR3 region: CAIALLDGTGELFF.

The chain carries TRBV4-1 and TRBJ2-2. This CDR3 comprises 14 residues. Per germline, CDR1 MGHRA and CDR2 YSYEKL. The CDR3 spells CASSHLTNTGELFF.

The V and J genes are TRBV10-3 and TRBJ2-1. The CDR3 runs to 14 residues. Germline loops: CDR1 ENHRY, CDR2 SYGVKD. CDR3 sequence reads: CAISAQGSYNEQFF.

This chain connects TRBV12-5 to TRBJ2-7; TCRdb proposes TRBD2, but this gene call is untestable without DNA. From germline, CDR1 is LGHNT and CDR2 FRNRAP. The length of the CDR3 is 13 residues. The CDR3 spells CACGLAGGYEQYF.

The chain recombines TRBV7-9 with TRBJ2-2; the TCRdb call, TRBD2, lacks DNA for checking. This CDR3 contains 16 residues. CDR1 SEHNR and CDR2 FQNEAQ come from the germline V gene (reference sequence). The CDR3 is CASSHPSSGPTGELFF.

CDR3 amino acids: CASSLEKDRAEKLFF. The J gene is TRBJ1-4, the V gene TRBV7-8; the D call from TCRdb, TRBD1, cannot be confirmed without DNA. This CDR3 has 15 amino acids. From germline, CDR1 is SGHVS and CDR2 FQNEAQ.

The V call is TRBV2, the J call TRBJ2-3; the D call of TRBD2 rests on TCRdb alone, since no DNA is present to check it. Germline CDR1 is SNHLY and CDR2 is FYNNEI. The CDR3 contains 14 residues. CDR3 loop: CATSLAGGTDTQYF.

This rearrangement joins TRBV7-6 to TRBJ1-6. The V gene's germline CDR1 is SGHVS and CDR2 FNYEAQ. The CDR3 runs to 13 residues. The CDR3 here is CASSLAQDSPLHF.

The CDR3 protein is CASSSGTGGLKTQYF. V is TRBV6-5 and J is TRBJ2-5; checking the TCRdb D call of TRBD1 is not possible without DNA. In germline, CDR1 is MNHEY, CDR2 SVGAGI. The CDR3 is 15 residues long.

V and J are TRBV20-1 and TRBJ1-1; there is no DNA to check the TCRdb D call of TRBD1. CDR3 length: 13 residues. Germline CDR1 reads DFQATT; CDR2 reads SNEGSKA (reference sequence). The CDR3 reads CSASIGRNTEAFF.

Here the CDR3 reads CASSSRTGSTYEQYF. The chain employs TRBV9 and TRBJ2-7; the D call of TRBD1 rests on TCRdb alone, since no DNA is present to check it. Germline V gene lookup returns CDR1 SGDLS and CDR2 YYNGEE. CDR3 length: 15 amino acids.

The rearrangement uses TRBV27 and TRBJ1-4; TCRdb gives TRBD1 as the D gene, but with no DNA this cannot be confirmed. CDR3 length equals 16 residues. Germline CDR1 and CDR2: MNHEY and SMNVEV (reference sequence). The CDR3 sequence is CASSLSGAIRYEKLFF.

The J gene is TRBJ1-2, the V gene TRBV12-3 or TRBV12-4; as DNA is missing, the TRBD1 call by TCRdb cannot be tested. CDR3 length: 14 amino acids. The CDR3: CASSRDRLNYGYTF.

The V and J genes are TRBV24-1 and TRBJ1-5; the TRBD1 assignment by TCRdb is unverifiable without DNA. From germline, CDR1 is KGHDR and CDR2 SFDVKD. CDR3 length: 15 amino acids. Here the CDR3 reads CATSDPRGLEGPQHF.

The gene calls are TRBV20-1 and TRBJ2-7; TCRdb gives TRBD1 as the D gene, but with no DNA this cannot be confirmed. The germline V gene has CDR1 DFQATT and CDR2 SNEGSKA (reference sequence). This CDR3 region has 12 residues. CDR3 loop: CSASGQGSEQYF.

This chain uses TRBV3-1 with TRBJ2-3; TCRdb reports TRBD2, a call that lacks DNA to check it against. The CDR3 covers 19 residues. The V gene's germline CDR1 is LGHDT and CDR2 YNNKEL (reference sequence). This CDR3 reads CASSQDRRRLAGGPDTQYF.

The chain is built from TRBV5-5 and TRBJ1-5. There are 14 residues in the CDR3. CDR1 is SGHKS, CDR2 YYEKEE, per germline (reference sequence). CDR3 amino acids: CASSLGSHNQPQHF.

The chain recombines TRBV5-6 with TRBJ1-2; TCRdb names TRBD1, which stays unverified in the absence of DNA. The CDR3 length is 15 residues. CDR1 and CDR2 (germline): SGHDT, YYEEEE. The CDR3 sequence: CASAPPGASNYGYTF.

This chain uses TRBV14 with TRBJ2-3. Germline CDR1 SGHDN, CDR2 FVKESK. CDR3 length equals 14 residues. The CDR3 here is CASSQDNSYFTQYF.

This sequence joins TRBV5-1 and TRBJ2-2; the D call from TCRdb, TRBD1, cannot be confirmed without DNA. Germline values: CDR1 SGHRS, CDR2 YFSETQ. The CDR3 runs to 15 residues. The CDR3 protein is CASSSQTGGTGELFF.

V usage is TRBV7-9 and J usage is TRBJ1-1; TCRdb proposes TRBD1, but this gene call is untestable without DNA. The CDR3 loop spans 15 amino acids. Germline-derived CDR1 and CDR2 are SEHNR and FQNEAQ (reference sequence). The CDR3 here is CASSLRRGRDTEAFF.

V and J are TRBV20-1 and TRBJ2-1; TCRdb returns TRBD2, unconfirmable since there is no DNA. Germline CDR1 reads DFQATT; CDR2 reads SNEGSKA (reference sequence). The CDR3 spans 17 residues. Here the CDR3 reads CSARAPGAGGSYNEQFF.

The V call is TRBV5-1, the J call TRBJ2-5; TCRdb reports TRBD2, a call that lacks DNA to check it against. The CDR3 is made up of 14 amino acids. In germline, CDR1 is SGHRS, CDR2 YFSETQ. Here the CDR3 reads CASSSRDLGETQYF.